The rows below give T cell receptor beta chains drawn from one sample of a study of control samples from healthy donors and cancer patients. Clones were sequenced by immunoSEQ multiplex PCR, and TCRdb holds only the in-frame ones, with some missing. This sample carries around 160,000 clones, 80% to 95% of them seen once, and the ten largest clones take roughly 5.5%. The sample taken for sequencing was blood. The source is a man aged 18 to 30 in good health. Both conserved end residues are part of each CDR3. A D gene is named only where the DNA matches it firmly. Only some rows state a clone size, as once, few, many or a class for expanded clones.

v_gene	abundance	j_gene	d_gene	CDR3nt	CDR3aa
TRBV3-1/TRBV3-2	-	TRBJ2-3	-	TGTGCCAGCAGCCAAGACGCGGCTAGCTGGGATACGCAGTATTTT	CASSQDAASWDTQYF
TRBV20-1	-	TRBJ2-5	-	TGCAGTGCTAGAGATCCTCGGGACACCCACTTC	CSARDPRDTHF
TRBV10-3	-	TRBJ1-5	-	TGTGCCATCAGTGAAAACCAACAGGGCGGGGGTCAGCCCCAGCATTTT	CAISENQQGGGQPQHF
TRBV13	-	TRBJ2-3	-	TGTGCCAGCAGCCGCGACTACCTAGATTACACAGATACGCAGTATTTT	CASSRDYLDYTDTQYF
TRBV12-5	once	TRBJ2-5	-	TGTGCTAGTGTCCTGGGGGGGCCTGGGGGAGAGACCCAGTACTTC	CASVLGGPGGETQYF
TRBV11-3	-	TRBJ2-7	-	TGTGCCAGCAGCTTACCTACTAGGTCCTACGAGCAGTACTTC	CASSLPTRSYEQYF
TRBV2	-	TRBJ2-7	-	TGTGCCAGCAGTGACGGAGGGACCCCCACCTACGAGCAGTACTTC	CASSDGGTPTYEQYF
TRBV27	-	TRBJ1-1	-	TGTGCCAGCAGCCTAGGGGGGAACACTGAAGCTTTCTTT	CASSLGGNTEAFF
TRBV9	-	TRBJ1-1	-	TGTGCCAGCAGCGTAACTACCGGGGGCACTGAAGCTTTCTTT	CASSVTTGGTEAFF
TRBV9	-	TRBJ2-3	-	TGTGCCAGCAGCGTGAGACTAGTTCCGGCAGATACGCAGTATTTT	CASSVRLVPADTQYF
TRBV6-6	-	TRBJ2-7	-	TGTGCCAGCAGTCGCCAAACCCCGGGACAGGTGGTTGTGGGGGGGTCCCACGAGCAGTACTTC	CASSRQTPGQVVVGGSHEQYF
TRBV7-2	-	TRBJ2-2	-	TGTGCCAGCAGCTTACAGGGTCGCACCGGGGAGCTGTTTTTT	CASSLQGRTGELFF
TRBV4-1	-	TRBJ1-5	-	TGCGCCAGCAGCCAAGGATTGGGTAGGAGCAATCAGCCCCAGCATTTT	CASSQGLGRSNQPQHF
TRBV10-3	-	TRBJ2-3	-	TGTGCCATCAGTGGGACAGCTAGCACAGATACGCAGTATTTT	CAISGTASTDTQYF
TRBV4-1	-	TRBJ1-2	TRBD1	TGCGCCAGCAGCCAAGGATGGGACAGGGAAGTTGAAAGCTACACCTTC	CASSQGWDREVESYTF
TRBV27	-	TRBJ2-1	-	TGTGCCAGCAGTTTTGTACAAGGCACCTACAATGAGCAGTTCTTC	CASSFVQGTYNEQFF
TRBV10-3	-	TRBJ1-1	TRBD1	TGTGCCATCAGTGAGGGAGGGGGCGGAACTGAAGCTTTCTTT	CAISEGGGGTEAFF
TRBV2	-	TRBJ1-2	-	TGTGCCAGCAGCCTATTAAGATGGACAGAAAACTATGGCTACACCTTC	CASSLLRWTENYGYTF
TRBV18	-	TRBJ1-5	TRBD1	TGTGCCAGCTCACCACCCCTCGGGCAGGGGGATCAGCCCCAGCATTTT	CASSPPLGQGDQPQHF
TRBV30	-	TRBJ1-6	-	TGTGCCCGAGGAGTGTCCTATAATTCACCCCTCCACTTT	CARGVSYNSPLHF
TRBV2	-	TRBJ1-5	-	TGTGCCAGCAGTGAAAGGGCTTTCGGAAATCAGCCCCAGCATTTT	CASSERAFGNQPQHF
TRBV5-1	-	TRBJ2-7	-	TGCGCCAGCAGCCGGGGCGTAGGTTTTTACGAGCAGTACTTC	CASSRGVGFYEQYF
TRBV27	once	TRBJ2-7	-	TGTGCCAGCACCGGGGGAGGAGCCTACGAGCAGTACTTC	CASTGGGAYEQYF
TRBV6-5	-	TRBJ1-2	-	TGTGCCAGCAGTCTACACCCATCTAACTATGGCTACACCTTC	CASSLHPSNYGYTF